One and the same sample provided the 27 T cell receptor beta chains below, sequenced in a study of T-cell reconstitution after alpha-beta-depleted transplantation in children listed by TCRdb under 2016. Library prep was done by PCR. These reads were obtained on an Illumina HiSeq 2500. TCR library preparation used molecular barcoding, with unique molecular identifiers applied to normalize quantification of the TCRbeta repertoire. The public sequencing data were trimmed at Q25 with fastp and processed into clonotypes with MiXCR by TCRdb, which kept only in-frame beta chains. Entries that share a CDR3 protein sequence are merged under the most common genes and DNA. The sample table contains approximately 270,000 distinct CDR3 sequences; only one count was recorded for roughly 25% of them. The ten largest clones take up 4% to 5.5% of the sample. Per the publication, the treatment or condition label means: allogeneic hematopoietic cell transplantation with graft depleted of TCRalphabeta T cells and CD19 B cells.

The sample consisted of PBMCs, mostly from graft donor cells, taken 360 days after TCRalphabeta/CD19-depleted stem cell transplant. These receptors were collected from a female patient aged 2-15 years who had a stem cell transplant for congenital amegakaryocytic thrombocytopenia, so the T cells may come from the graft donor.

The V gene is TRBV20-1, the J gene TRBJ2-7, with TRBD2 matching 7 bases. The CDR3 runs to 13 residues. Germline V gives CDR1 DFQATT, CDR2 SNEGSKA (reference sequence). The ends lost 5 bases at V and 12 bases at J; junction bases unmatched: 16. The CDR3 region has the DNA TGCAGTGCTGGGGGGGGACCCCGTTTTGATACGTACTTC. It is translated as CSAGGGPRFDTYF.

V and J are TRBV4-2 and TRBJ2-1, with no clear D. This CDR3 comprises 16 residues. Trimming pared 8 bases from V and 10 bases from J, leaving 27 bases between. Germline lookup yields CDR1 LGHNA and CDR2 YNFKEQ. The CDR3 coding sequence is TGTGCCAGCCGACACGGTCCCCTCCCCTTTCTTGGGGAGCAGTTCTTC. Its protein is CASRHGPLPFLGEQFF.

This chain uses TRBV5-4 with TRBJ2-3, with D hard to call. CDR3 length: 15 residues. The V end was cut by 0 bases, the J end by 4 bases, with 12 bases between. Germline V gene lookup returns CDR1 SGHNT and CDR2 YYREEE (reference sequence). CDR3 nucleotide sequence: TGTGCCAGCAGCTTGGTCGACCTAAACGCAGATACGCAGTATTTT. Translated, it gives CASSLVDLNADTQYF.

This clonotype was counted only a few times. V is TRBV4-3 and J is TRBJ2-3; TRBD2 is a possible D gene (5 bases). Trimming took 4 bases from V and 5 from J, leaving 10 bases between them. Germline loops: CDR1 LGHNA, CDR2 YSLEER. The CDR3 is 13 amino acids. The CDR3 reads CASSPGEGDTQYF. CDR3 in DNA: TGCGCCAGCAGCCCTGGTGAGGGAGATACGCAGTATTTT.

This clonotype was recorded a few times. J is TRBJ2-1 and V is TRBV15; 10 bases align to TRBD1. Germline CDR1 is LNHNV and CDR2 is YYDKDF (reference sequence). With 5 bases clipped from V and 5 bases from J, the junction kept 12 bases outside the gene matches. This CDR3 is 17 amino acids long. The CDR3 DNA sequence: TGTGCCACCAGCGCCAGGCTGACAGGGGGCTGGGACAATGAGCAGTTCTTC. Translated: CATSARLTGGWDNEQFF.

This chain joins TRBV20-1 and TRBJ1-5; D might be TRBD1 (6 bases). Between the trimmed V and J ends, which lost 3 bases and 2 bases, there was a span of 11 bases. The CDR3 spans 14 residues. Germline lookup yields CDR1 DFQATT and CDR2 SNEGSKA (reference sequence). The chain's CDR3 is CSASLRGGNQPQHF. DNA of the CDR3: TGCAGTGCTAGCCTCAGGGGCGGCAATCAGCCCCAGCATTTT.

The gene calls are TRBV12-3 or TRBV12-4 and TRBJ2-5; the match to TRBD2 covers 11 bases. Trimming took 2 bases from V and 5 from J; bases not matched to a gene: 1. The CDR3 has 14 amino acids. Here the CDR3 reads CASSLWTSGETQYF. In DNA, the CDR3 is TGTGCCAGCAGTTTATGGACTAGCGGGGAGACCCAGTACTTC.

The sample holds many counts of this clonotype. In nucleotides, the CDR3 is TGTGCCAGCAGCCGTAGCGGAGGCTCCTACAATGAGCAGTTCTTC. Its protein product is CASSRSGGSYNEQFF. J is TRBJ2-1 and V is TRBV6-5, with D possibly matching TRBD2 (6 bases). This CDR3 is built from 15 residues. Germline lookup yields CDR1 MNHEY and CDR2 SVGAGI. V gave up 6 bases and J gave up 0 bases, with 12 bases separating them.

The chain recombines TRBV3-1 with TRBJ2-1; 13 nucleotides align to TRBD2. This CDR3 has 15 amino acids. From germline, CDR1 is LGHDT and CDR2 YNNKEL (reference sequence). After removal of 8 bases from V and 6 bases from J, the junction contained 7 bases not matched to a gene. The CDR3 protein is CASAPRLAGGNEQFF. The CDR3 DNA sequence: TGTGCCAGCGCCCCAAGACTAGCGGGAGGCAATGAGCAGTTCTTC.

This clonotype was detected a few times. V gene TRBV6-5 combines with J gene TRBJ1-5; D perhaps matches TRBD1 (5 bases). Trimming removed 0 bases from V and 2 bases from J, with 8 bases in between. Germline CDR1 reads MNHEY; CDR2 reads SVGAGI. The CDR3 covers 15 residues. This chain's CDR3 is CASSYSKGGNQPQHF. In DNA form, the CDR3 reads TGTGCCAGCAGTTACTCGAAAGGGGGCAATCAGCCCCAGCATTTT.

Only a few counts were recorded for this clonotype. DNA for the CDR3: TGTGCCAGCAGTTTGATTGCGGGGGACTTTGGTAATGAGCAGTTCTTC. Protein sequence: CASSLIAGDFGNEQFF. The V call is TRBV12-3 or TRBV12-4, the J call TRBJ2-1; 7 bases map to TRBD2. With 3 bases clipped from V and 7 bases from J, the junction kept 12 bases outside the gene matches. The CDR3 runs to 16 residues.

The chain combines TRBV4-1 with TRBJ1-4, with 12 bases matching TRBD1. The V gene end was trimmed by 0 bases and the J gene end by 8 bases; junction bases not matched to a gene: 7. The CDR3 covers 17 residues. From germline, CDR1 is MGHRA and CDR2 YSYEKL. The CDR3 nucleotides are TGCGCCAGCAGCCAAGAGGGACAGGGGGCGCAGAAGGAAAAACTGTTTTTT. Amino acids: CASSQEGQGAQKEKLFF.

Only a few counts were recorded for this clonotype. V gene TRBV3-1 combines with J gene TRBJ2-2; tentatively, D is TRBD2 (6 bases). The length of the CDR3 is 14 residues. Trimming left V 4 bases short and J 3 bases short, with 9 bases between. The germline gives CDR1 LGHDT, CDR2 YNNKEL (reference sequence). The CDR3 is CASSRLVDTGELFF. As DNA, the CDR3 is TGTGCCAGCAGCCGACTAGTCGACACCGGGGAGCTGTTTTTT.

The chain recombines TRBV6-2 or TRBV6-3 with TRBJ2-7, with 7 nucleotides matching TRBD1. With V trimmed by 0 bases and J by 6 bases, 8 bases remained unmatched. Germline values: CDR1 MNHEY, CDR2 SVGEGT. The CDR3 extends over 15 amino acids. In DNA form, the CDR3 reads TGTGCCAGCAGTTACTCCGGGACAGCCGTCACCGAGCAGTACTTC. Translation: CASSYSGTAVTEQYF.

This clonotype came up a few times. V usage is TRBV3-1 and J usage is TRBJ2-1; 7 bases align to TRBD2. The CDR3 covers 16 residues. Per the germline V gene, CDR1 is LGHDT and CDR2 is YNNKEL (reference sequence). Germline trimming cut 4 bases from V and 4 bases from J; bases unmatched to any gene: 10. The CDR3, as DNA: TGTGCCAGCAGCCTTAAAAAGGCGGGGGAGTACAATGAGCAGTTCTTC. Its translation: CASSLKKAGEYNEQFF.

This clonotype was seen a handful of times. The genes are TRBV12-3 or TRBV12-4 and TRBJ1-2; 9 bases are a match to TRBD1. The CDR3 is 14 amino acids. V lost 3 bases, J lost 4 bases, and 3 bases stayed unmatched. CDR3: CASSFNRGPYGYTF. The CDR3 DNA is TGTGCCAGCAGTTTTAACAGGGGGCCCTATGGCTACACCTTC.

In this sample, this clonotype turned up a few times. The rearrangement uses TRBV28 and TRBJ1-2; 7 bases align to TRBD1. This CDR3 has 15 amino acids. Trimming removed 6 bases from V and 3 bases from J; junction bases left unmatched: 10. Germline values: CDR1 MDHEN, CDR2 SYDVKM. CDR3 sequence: CASRTRQGSYYGYTF. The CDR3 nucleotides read TGTGCCAGCAGGACGAGACAGGGCAGTTACTATGGCTACACCTTC.

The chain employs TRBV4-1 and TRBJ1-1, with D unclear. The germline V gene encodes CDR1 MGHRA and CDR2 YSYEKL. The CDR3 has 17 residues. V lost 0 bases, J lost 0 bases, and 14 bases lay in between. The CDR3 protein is CASSQEFGGAMNTEAFF. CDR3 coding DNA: TGCGCCAGCAGCCAAGAGTTTGGTGGAGCGATGAACACTGAAGCTTTCTTT.

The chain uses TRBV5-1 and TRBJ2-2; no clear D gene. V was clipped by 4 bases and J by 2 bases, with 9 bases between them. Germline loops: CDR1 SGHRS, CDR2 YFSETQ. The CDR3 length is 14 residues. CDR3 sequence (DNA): TGCGCCAGCAGCCCTCGGCATAACACCGGGGAGCTGTTTTTT. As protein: CASSPRHNTGELFF. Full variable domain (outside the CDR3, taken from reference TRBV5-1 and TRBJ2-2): KAGVTQTPRYLIKTRGQQVTLSCSPISGHRSVSWYQQTPGQGLQFLFEYFSETQRNKGNFPGRFSGRQFSNSRSEMNVSTLELGDSALYLCASSPRHNTGELFFGEGSRLTVL.

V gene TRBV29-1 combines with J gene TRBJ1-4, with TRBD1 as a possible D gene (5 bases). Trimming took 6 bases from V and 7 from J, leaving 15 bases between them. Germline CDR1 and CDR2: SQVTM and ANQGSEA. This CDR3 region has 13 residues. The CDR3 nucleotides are TGCAGCGTCGCTAGGGGTCCAAGTGAAAAACTGTTTTTT. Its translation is CSVARGPSEKLFF. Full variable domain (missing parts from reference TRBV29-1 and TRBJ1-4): SAVISQKPSRDICQRGTSLTIQCQVDSQVTMMFWYRQQPGQSLTLIATANQGSEATYESGFVIDKFPISRPNLTFSTLTVSNMSPEDSSIYLCSVARGPSEKLFFGSGTQLSVL.

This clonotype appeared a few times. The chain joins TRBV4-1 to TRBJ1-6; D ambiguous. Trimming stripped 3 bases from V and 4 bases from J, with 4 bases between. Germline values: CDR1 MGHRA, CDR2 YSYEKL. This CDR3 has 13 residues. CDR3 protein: CASSQGYNSPLHF. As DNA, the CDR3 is TGCGCCAGCAGCCAGGGGTATAATTCACCCCTCCACTTT.

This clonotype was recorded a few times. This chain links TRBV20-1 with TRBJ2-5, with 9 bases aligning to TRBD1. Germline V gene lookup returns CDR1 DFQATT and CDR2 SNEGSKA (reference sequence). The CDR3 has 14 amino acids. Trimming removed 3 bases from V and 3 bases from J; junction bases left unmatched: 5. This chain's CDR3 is CSASQDRGEETQYF. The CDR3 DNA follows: TGCAGTGCTAGTCAGGACAGGGGAGAAGAGACCCAGTACTTC.

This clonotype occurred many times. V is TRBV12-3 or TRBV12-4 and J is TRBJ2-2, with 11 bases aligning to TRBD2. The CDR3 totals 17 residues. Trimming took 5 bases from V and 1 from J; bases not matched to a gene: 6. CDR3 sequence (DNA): TGTGCCAGCAGTCACCAACTAGCGGGAGTGAACACCGGGGAGCTGTTTTTT. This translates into CASSHQLAGVNTGELFF.

CDR3 in amino acids: CASSHNRDRGRNTQYF. The DNA of the CDR3 is TGTGCCAGCAGTCACAACCGGGACAGGGGGCGAAATACGCAGTATTTT. The chain has TRBV27 and TRBJ2-3; 12 positions match TRBD1. Trimming cost V 5 bases and J 7 bases; bases outside gene matches: 10. Germline V gene sequence: CDR1 MNHEY, CDR2 SMNVEV (reference sequence). The CDR3 consists of 16 residues.

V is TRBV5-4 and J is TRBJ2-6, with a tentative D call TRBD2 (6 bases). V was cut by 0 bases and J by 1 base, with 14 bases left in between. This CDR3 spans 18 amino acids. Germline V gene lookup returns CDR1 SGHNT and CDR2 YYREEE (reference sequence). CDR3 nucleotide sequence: TGTGCCAGCAGCTTGGCCATGGGACTGTATTCTGGGGCCAACGTCCTGACTTTC. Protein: CASSLAMGLYSGANVLTF.

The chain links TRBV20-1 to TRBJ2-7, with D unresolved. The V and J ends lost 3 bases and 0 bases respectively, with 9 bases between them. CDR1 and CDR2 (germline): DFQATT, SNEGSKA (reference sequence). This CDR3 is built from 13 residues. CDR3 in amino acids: CSASGRYSYEQYF. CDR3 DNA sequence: TGCAGTGCTAGCGGCAGGTACTCCTACGAGCAGTACTTC.

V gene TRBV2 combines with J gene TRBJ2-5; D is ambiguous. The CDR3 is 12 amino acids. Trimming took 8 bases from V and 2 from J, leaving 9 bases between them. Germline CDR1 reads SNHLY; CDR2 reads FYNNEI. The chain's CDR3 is CASGARQETQYF. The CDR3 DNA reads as TGTGCCAGCGGAGCCAGACAAGAGACCCAGTACTTC.